This T cell receptor (beta chain) appears in the sequencing data of a study of blood T cell repertoires in COVID-19. On the study more broadly: Italy, Spain and the United States were the sources of the convalescent and acute COVID-19 samples. In each case, the material was cDNA or gDNA derived from T cells, B-cell-depleted T cells, or PBMCs.

This clone was detected a few times. Per the authors' pipeline: Reference gene primer amplification yielded estimated nucleated cell counts. Some clones are missing from TCRdb's copy, which holds only in-frame ones; the method was immunoSEQ multiplex PCR. For V, J and clone size, that table is used; D and trimming come from the DNA. Of some 76,000 clones in the sample, over 70% are singletons; the top ten hold 11%. V shed 2 bases, J shed 6 bases, and the junction held 4 bases outside the gene matches. CDR1 is MNHEY, CDR2 SVGAGI, per germline. The CDR3 extends over 14 amino acids. The chain employs TRBV6-5 and TRBJ2-7, with 10 bases aligning to TRBD1. This receptor was obtained from a man aged 50-59 years with acute or convalescent COVID-19. Sequencing was carried out using peripheral blood. The CDR3 nucleotides are TGTGCCAGCAGTTACCGGGACAGGGGTTTCGAGCAGTACTTC. Protein product: CASSYRDRGFEQYF.